This T cell receptor (beta chain) comes out of a study of CD8+CD57+ T cells in acquired aplastic anemia. Study background: Roughly 3.2 ug was the average amount of DNA from sorted CD4+ and CD8+ cells.

The study's findings and limits: Sharing between patients and controls was observed for roughly 30 CD8+ CDR3 sequences.

Patients picked for sequencing had shown CD8+CD57+ cell expansion detected by flow cytometry. The enrolled patients all had severe acquired aplastic anemia. Of note for this clonotype: Its antigen is undetermined.

TCR beta VDJ and CDR3 were profiled, and genomic DNA was the template. One entry per CDR3 protein results from TCRdb running MiXCR on the reads. Of some 170,000 distinct CDR3 sequences listed, roughly 48% are singletons. Germline CDR1 is ENHRY and CDR2 is SYGVKD. V dropped 6 bases and J dropped 7; count of bases not matched to a gene: 3. CDR3 length: 14 amino acids. Sequences were obtained from sorted CD4+, CD8+, or CD8+CD57+ T cells (not recorded which) from PBMCs. The receptor's source is a human donor with aplastic anemia. V and J are TRBV10-3 and TRBJ2-2; TRBD1 matches at 12 bases. CDR3 residues: CAIRGQGAVGELFF. In DNA form, the CDR3 reads TGTGCCATCAGGGGACAGGGGGCCGTCGGGGAGCTGTTTTTT.